Presented here are 10 T cell receptor beta chains from one specimen sequenced in a study of cytomegalovirus exposure and HLA in healthy donors. The PCR had 60 Vbeta and 13 Jbeta primers. Clones were read by immunoSEQ multiplex PCR, and TCRdb kept only the in-frame ones, dropping some. The listing records 100,000 to 150,000 clones. Sample: PBMCs. Receptor source: a woman aged 40 to 55 in good health and CMV-seronegative.

The chain couples TRBV28 to TRBJ1-1, with 9 bases that match TRBD1. Germline V gene lookup returns CDR1 MDHEN and CDR2 SYDVKM. V shed 4 bases, J shed 3 bases, and the junction held 0 bases outside the gene matches. The CDR3 is 13 residues long. This CDR3 reads CASSWDRDTEAFF. Written as DNA, the CDR3 is TGTGCCAGCAGTTGGGACAGGGACACTGAAGCTTTCTTT.

Note on this clone: Other nucleotide sequences from this sample produce the same CDR3. The rearrangement uses TRBV10-3 and TRBJ1-2; TRBD1 aligns across 8 bases. Losses at the gene ends were 0 bases for V and 4 bases for J; bases not matched to a gene: 7. The V gene's germline CDR1 is ENHRY and CDR2 SYGVKD. The CDR3 spans 16 residues. The CDR3 protein is CAISESSGGLGYGYTF. In nucleotides, the CDR3 is TGTGCCATCAGTGAGTCCTCAGGGGGCTTGGGCTATGGCTACACCTTC.

This chain links TRBV7-3 with TRBJ2-7, with TRBD1 matching 9 bases. The trim removed 1 base at V and 4 bases at J, leaving 8 bases unmatched. CDR3 size: 16 residues. The germline gives CDR1 SGHTA, CDR2 FQGTGA. The CDR3 sequence is CASSLNGQGTRYEQYF. CDR3 nucleotide sequence: TGTGCCAGCAGCTTAAATGGACAGGGGACGCGATACGAGCAGTACTTC.

For this clone: A junction boundary mismatches the germline segment, possibly from a read error. This rearrangement joins TRBV7-9 to TRBJ2-5; the match to TRBD2 covers 10 bases. TRBJ2-7 explains the end of the DNA better; the J call may be wrong. This CDR3 comprises 18 residues. Germline CDR1 and CDR2: SEHNR and FQNEAQ (reference sequence). The CDR3 DNA reads as TGTGCCAGCAGCCTAGCGGGGGTAGCGGGGGGTCTTCCCCACGAGCAGTACTTC. It translates to CASSLAGVAGGLPHEQYF.

The rearrangement links TRBV5-1 to TRBJ2-5; 14 positions agree with TRBD2. Germline V gives CDR1 SGHRS, CDR2 YFSETQ. Trimming took 0 bases from V and 6 from J; bases not matched to a gene: 7. The CDR3 has 17 amino acids. For the CDR3, the DNA is TGCGCCAGCAGCTTGGCGACTAGCGGGGGGGTCTCTAAGACCCAGTACTTC. Encoded protein: CASSLATSGGVSKTQYF.

For the CDR3, the DNA is TGCGCCAGCAGCCAAGATCAGGGGGTAGGAAACACCATATATTTT. This gives the protein CASSQDQGVGNTIYF. V and J are TRBV4-3 and TRBJ1-3, with TRBD1 matching over 7 bases. Germline assignment: CDR1 LGHNA and CDR2 YSLEER. After removal of 0 bases from V and 4 bases from J, the junction contained 3 bases not matched to a gene. This CDR3 comprises 15 residues.

The chain has TRBV5-6 and TRBJ2-3, with D unresolved. Germline V CDR1 and CDR2: SGHDT, YYEEEE. Trimming stripped 2 bases from V and 3 bases from J, with 7 bases between. CDR3 length: 13 residues. As DNA, the CDR3 is TGTGCCAGCAGCTTCACCCTAACAGATACGCAGTATTTT. It codes for CASSFTLTDTQYF. Supplemented by reference TRBV5-6 and TRBJ2-3, the full variable domain reads DAGVTQSPTHLIKTRGQQVTLRCSPKSGHDTVSWYQQALGQGPQFIFQYYEEEERQRGNFPDRFSGHQFPNYSSELNVNALLLGDSALYLCASSFTLTDTQYFGPGTRLTVL.

This chain links TRBV5-1 with TRBJ1-4, with unresolved D. Trimming pared 0 bases from V and 4 bases from J, leaving 7 bases between. There are 14 residues in the CDR3. From germline, CDR1 is SGHRS and CDR2 YFSETQ. This CDR3 reads CASSLVAFNEKLFF. CDR3 nucleotides: TGCGCCAGCAGCTTGGTAGCCTTTAATGAAAAACTGTTTTTT. The entire variable domain, with the rest obtained from reference TRBV5-1 and TRBJ1-4, is as follows: KAGVTQTPRYLIKTRGQQVTLSCSPISGHRSVSWYQQTPGQGLQFLFEYFSETQRNKGNFPGRFSGRQFSNSRSEMNVSTLELGDSALYLCASSLVAFNEKLFFGSGTQLSVL.

V usage is TRBV5-1 and J usage is TRBJ1-1; tentatively, D is TRBD1 (6 bases). The CDR3 spans 15 residues. In germline, CDR1 is SGHRS, CDR2 YFSETQ. The ends were cut back, 4 bases at V and 5 bases at J, with 18 bases in the middle. The CDR3 DNA sequence: TGCGCCAGCAGCCCCTTAGGGGGGGCGGGGACTGAAGCTTTCTTT. It encodes CASSPLGGAGTEAFF.

The chain has TRBV7-8 and TRBJ1-1, with D possibly TRBD1 on 5 matching bases. Looked up from germline, CDR1 is SGHVS and CDR2 is FQNEAQ. Trimming stripped 5 bases from V and 2 bases from J, with 12 bases between. The CDR3 length is 14 residues. DNA for the CDR3: TGTGCCAGCAGCCTCAGGGTAGGAAACACTGAAGCTTTCTTT. This translates into CASSLRVGNTEAFF.